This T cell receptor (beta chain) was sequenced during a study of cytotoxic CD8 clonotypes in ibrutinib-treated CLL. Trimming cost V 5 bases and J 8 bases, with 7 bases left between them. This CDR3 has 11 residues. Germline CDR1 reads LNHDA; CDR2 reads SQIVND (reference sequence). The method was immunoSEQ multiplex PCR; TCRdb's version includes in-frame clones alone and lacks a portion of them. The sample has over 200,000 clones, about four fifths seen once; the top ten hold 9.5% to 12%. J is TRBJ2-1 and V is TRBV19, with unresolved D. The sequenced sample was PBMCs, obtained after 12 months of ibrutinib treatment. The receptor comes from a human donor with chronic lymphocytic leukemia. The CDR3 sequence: CASSHGDEQFF. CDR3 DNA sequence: TGTGCCAGTAGTCATGGGGATGAGCAGTTCTTC.